This T cell receptor beta chain was documented in a study of OX40 agonist ivuxolimab in advanced cancers. For the wider study: Ivuxolimab was an agonistic, fully human IgG2 monoclonal antibody directed against OX40 (CD134), a costimulatory receptor. Intravenous ivuxolimab was administered to patients every 2 weeks at six dose levels: 0.01, 0.1, 0.3, 1.5, 3 and 10 mg/kg. Of the 50 to 55 patients in dose escalation, about 20 had hepatocellular carcinoma, some 15 had melanoma, 9 had renal cell carcinoma and 9 had head and neck cancer. In the dose-escalation cohort, approximately 82% of patients were male, and the mean age was approximately 60 years, with a range of roughly 23 to 85. Prior anti-PD-1, anti-PD-L1 or anti-CTLA-4 therapy was permitted, and checkpoint inhibitors had been received by under 50% of dose-escalation patients. Partial responses were achieved by three dose-escalation patients, of whom one had hepatocellular carcinoma and two had cutaneous melanoma. Peripheral TCRbeta sequencing was intended to test whether TCR sequence diversity was altered and clonal T-cell expansion was caused by ivuxolimab. The paper describes the monotherapy dose-escalation part (N of about 47 patients) of the phase I trial of ivuxolimab.

Genomic DNA was extracted from sorted cells for sequencing of the TCRbeta CDR3 region. The immunoSEQ Assay was used to sequence the TCRbeta CDR3 regions. What TCRdb holds here is the immuneACCESS table cut down to in-frame rearrangements. Part of the clones is not present; checked against another copy, under half of the missing clones reflect an unresolved V gene, and the others are unexplained. The sample table contains about 13,000 clones; only one count was recorded for roughly two thirds of them. The top ten hold 20% to 30% of the sample. The trial excluded patients who had a history of autoimmune disease or who were on systemic immunosuppression. In every dose cohort, peripheral blood was drawn for TCR sequencing at baseline, cycle 4 day 1, and cycle 7 day 1. The samples were taken from a phase I, first-in-human, multicenter, open-label dose-escalation trial of ivuxolimab. The trial enrolled adults with locally advanced or metastatic head and neck squamous cell, hepatocellular, melanoma or renal cell carcinoma. Before TCR sequencing, CD4+ and CD8+ T cells were separately sorted from peripheral blood.

Reading the germline V gene gives CDR1 SGDLS and CDR2 YYNGEE. The cysteine opens and the phenylalanine closes a CDR3 of 15 amino acids. Only the CDR3 part of the read is kept: 45 bases, read in frame from the first base. V lost 0 bases and J lost 2 bases; the stretch between them is 10 bases long. What the work shows at the level of the full study, not this receptor alone: At doses from 0.1 to 3.0 mg/kg, clonal expansion was seen in both CD4+ and CD8+ blood T cells between baseline and week 6. Which antigens the clonally expanded peripheral T cells were specific for was not determined. Low levels of normalized T-cell clonal expansion were also seen in some patients who did not respond. On average, CD8+ T cells showed more expanded clones than CD4+ T cells after ivuxolimab. In the 0.1-3.0 mg/kg groups, partial responders were among the patients with the lowest normalized peripheral clonal expansion, particularly in CD8+ T cells.

About this clone itself: Its antigen target is currently unknown. Qualities for individual bases were not recorded, and no much larger clone is one base off.

The receptor was isolated from an adult with an advanced solid tumor such as melanoma, head and neck, liver or kidney cancer. The sample was CD4+ or CD8+ T cells sorted from blood, taken in a trial of the OX40 agonist ivuxolimab. The receptor chain draws on TRBV9 and TRBJ2-3, with a weak D call of TRBD2 (6 bases match). CDR3 loop: CASSVGAGNTDTQYF. The sequenced DNA: TGTGCCAGCAGCGTAGGGGCGGGAAACACAGATACGCAGTATTTT.